This T cell receptor beta chain was documented in a study of T and B cells in COVID-19 patients. Study outcomes and limitations: Highly clonal in active COVID-19, TRB repertoires exceeded healthy-donor diversity and richness at recovery.

V lost 5 bases and J lost 7; bases outside the gene matches: 8. In germline, CDR1 is MNHNS, CDR2 SASEGT. This CDR3 region has 15 residues. TRB rearrangements were amplified by multiplex PCR with BIOMED2 TRB-A/B primers. From the multiplex PCR reads, TCRdb called clonotypes with MiXCR, one entry per CDR3 protein. The table shows 13,000 or so distinct CDR3 sequences, with 28% occurring only once. Remarks on this clonotype: The antigen remains unidentified.

Blood genomic DNA input for TRB amplification was about 220-500 ng. The chain links TRBV6-1 to TRBJ1-4; 9 bases align to TRBD1. The sample comprised blood. This receptor was obtained from a human donor who had recovered from COVID-19. CDR3 nucleotide sequence: TGTGCCAGCAGTCCGGGAAACAGGGGGCGTGAAAAACTGTTTTTT. Amino acid sequence: CASSPGNRGREKLFF.